The clone carrying this TCR beta chain is a singleton in its sample. Sequencing was performed with immunoSEQ multiplex PCR; in TCRdb, only in-frame clones are kept and a portion is missing. The sample contains approximately 300,000 clones, about 89% of which appear only once. The data are from a study of blood T cell repertoires in COVID-19. Recruitment covered about two dozen US areas and drew participants whose ages spanned roughly 18 to 100 years. For recovered donors of Cohort 3, there were two negative PCRs, clearance, or symptom resolution. Between the trimmed V and J ends, which lost 4 bases and 4 bases, there was a span of 10 bases. The CDR3 loop spans 12 amino acids. Germline CDR1 is SQVTM and CDR2 is ANQGSEA.

The chain recombines TRBV29-1 with TRBJ1-1, with a weak D call TRBD1 (5 bases). The TCR comes from a woman in her twenties or thirties who had recovered from COVID-19. The sequenced material came from PBMCs or T cells enriched from blood (not recorded which). The CDR3 DNA reads TGCAGCGTTGGGGGCTGGGGCACTGAAGCTTTCTTT. It translates to CSVGGWGTEAFF.